Presented here are 23 T cell receptor beta chains from one specimen sequenced in a study of OX40 agonist ivuxolimab in advanced cancers. Measured with immunoSEQ multiplex PCR; TCRdb has only the in-frame clones, and not every one. The repertoire holds tens of thousands of clones, with about four fifths as singletons. This specimen consisted of CD4+ or CD8+ T cells sorted from blood, obtained in a trial of the OX40 agonist ivuxolimab. The receptors shown here come from an adult with an advanced solid tumor such as melanoma, head and neck, liver or kidney cancer.

V and J are TRBV4-3 and TRBJ1-2; D remains ambiguous. Germline V gives CDR1 LGHNA, CDR2 YSLEER. The CDR3 has 18 residues. The V end lost 1 base, the J end lost 1 base, and 19 bases lay between the germline ends. The CDR3 sequence: CASSQGFASGYHNYGYTF. DNA of the CDR3: TGCGCCAGCAGCCAAGGATTCGCATCGGGCTACCATAACTATGGCTACACCTTC.

This chain connects TRBV11-3 to TRBJ2-7, with D perhaps TRBD1 (5 bases). V was trimmed by 5 bases and J by 2 bases, leaving 13 bases between them. The CDR3 consists of 14 residues. Germline lookup yields CDR1 SGHNT and CDR2 YENEEA. CDR3 loop: CASSRQPLTYEQYV. CDR3 sequence (DNA): TGTGCCAGCAGCCGACAGCCCCTCACCTACGAGCAGTACGTC.

This clone occurred a few times. V gene TRBV11-2 combines with J gene TRBJ2-1; D uncertain. This CDR3 has 16 residues. V lost 1 base, J lost 9 bases, and 19 bases lay in between. Germline CDR1 reads SGHAT; CDR2 reads FQNNGV. CDR3 sequence (DNA): TGTGCCAGCAGCTTAGGAGGCAGCCAAATCCGCAGTGAGCAGTTCTTC. Translating gives CASSLGGSQIRSEQFF.

This clone was seen only a few times. J is TRBJ2-5 and V is TRBV6-1; no definite D call. Between the trimmed V and J ends, which lost 5 bases and 1 base, there was a span of 8 bases. CDR1 is MNHNS, CDR2 SASEGT, per germline. The CDR3 covers 13 residues. The CDR3 protein is CASSFTFQETQYF. DNA for the CDR3: TGTGCCAGCAGTTTCACCTTCCAAGAGACCCAGTACTTC.

CDR3 in DNA: TGTGCCAGCAGTCCGACTAGCGGTTTCTACGAGCAGTACTTC. It yields the protein CASSPTSGFYEQYF. V and J are TRBV6-5 and TRBJ2-7; TRBD2 aligns across 9 bases. Trimming at V came to 5 bases and at J to 3 bases, leaving 5 bases not matched to a gene. From germline, CDR1 is MNHEY and CDR2 SVGAGI. The CDR3 has 14 amino acids.

The V gene is TRBV5-1, the J gene TRBJ2-1; 8 bases agree with TRBD2. The length of the CDR3 is 17 residues. Germline CDR1 and CDR2: SGHRS and YFSETQ. J lost 4 bases, V lost 0 bases, and 9 bases had no gene match. The CDR3: CASSLGNLAGSYNEQFF. CDR3 coding DNA: TGCGCCAGCAGCTTGGGCAACCTAGCGGGCTCGTACAATGAGCAGTTCTTC.

This rearrangement joins TRBV6-6 to TRBJ2-7; TRBD1 agrees at 7 bases. CDR1 is MNHNY, CDR2 SVGAGI, per germline (reference sequence). The CDR3 has 15 residues. V shed 6 bases and J 2 bases; nucleotides not matched to a gene: 10. The CDR3 coding sequence is TGTGCCAGCAGCCCCCGACAGGGAGCGGCCTACGAGCAGTACTTC. Amino acids: CASSPRQGAAYEQYF.

CDR3 DNA sequence: TGTGCCAGCAGCTATTCAGGGCACGGCTACACCTTC. It encodes CASSYSGHGYTF. The chain carries TRBV7-9 and TRBJ1-2; D is perhaps TRBD1 (5 bases). The V end was cut by 4 bases, the J end by 8 bases, with 11 bases between. The germline CDR1 and CDR2 sequences are SEHNR and FQNEAQ (reference sequence). This CDR3 is built from 12 residues. Based on the CDR3 plus reference TRBV7-9 and TRBJ1-2, the full variable domain is DTGVSQNPRHKITKRGQNVTFRCDPISEHNRLYWYRQTLGQGPEFLTYFQNEAQLEKSRLLSDRFSAERPKGSFSTLEIQRTEQGDSAMYLCASSYSGHGYTFGSGTRLTVV.

This clone was detected only once. The genes are TRBV2 and TRBJ2-1; TRBD2 matches 9 bases. This CDR3 has 16 residues. The germline gives CDR1 SNHLY, CDR2 FYNNEI. With V trimmed by 1 base and J by 1 base, 2 bases remained unmatched. The CDR3: CASSEGGRGSYNEQFF. CDR3 sequence (DNA): TGTGCCAGCAGTGAAGGCGGGAGGGGATCCTACAATGAGCAGTTCTTC.

This clone turned up a few times. The rearrangement links TRBV27 to TRBJ1-3, with TRBD1 as a possible D gene (5 bases). Germline-derived CDR1 and CDR2 are MNHEY and SMNVEV (reference sequence). The length of the CDR3 is 14 residues. Trimming stripped 6 bases from V and 4 bases from J, with 13 bases between. The CDR3 loop is CASREWGVGNTIYF. CDR3 sequence (DNA): TGTGCCAGCAGAGAATGGGGCGTCGGAAACACCATATATTTT.

V and J are TRBV19 and TRBJ1-1; TRBD1 matches 7 bases. V shed 7 bases, J shed 5 bases, and the junction held 7 bases outside the gene matches. In germline, CDR1 is LNHDA, CDR2 SQIVND (reference sequence). The CDR3 totals 13 residues. CDR3 bases: TGTGCCAGTACTGGACAGGTGAGAACTGAAGCTTTCTTT. This translates into CASTGQVRTEAFF.

The rearrangement uses TRBV7-2 and TRBJ2-2; D not certain. Germline V gene sequence: CDR1 SGHTA, CDR2 FQGNSA. This CDR3 spans 12 amino acids. The V end was cut by 8 bases, the J end by 4 bases, with 8 bases between. CDR3 residues: CASGPSTGELFF. CDR3 nucleotide sequence: TGTGCCAGCGGCCCTAGCACCGGGGAGCTGTTTTTT.

This clone appeared a few times. J is TRBJ2-3 and V is TRBV4-3, with 10 bases fitting TRBD2. The length of the CDR3 is 20 residues. With V trimmed by 0 bases and J by 1 base, 13 bases remained unmatched. CDR1 is LGHNA, CDR2 YSLEER, per germline. The CDR3 DNA sequence: TGCGCCAGCAGCCAAGACACCCCTAGCGGGAGTAATTTCGGCACAGATACGCAGTATTTT. It specifies CASSQDTPSGSNFGTDTQYF.

The chain combines TRBV15 with TRBJ2-7; D might be TRBD2 (6 bases). The CDR3 length is 15 residues. From germline, CDR1 is LNHNV and CDR2 YYDKDF (reference sequence). Trimming left V 2 bases short and J 2 bases short, with 13 bases between. The CDR3, as DNA: TGTGCCACCAGCAGATCCCTTAGCGGTCCCTACGAGCAGTACGTC. Its translation is CATSRSLSGPYEQYV.

This clone has a handful of counts. The CDR3 DNA is TGCGCCAGCAGCCAAGCCTCCCTAGCGGGAGGAATTACCTACGAGCAGTACTTC. Amino acid sequence: CASSQASLAGGITYEQYF. The chain carries TRBV4-1 and TRBJ2-7; 11 bases agree with TRBD2. V shed 1 base and J 2 bases; nucleotides not matched to a gene: 10. This CDR3 is 18 amino acids long. CDR1 is MGHRA and CDR2 is YSYEKL in the germline V gene.

The V gene is TRBV7-3, the J gene TRBJ2-2, with no clear D. This CDR3 comprises 14 residues. Trimming took 4 bases from V and 2 from J, leaving 8 bases between them. Germline V lookup: CDR1 SGHTA, CDR2 FQGTGA. The CDR3 sequence is CASSSGSNTGELFF. In nucleotides, the CDR3 is TGTGCCAGCAGCTCGGGCAGCAACACCGGGGAGCTGTTTTTT.

This chain links TRBV2 with TRBJ2-3; D gene uncertain. This CDR3 spans 11 amino acids. The germline V gene has CDR1 SNHLY and CDR2 FYNNEI. Trimming pared 6 bases from V and 2 bases from J, leaving 3 bases between. In nucleotides, the CDR3 is TGTGCCAGCAGGTACACAGATACGCAGTATTTT. This sequence encodes CASRYTDTQYF. The full variable domain, its missing parts supplied by reference TRBV2 and TRBJ2-3, is EPEVTQTPSHQVTQMGQEVILRCVPISNHLYFYWYRQILGQKVEFLVSFYNNEISEKSEIFDDQFSVERPDGSNFTLKIRSTKLEDSAMYFCASRYTDTQYFGPGTRLTVL.

This clone ranks as medium-sized. The genes are TRBV19 and TRBJ2-6, with D maybe TRBD1 (5 bases). V was clipped by 11 bases and J by 2 bases, with 10 bases between them. CDR1 and CDR2 (germline): LNHDA, SQIVND (reference sequence). The CDR3 extends over 13 amino acids. The CDR3 loop is CASGATGANVLTF. CDR3 DNA sequence: TGTGCCTCTGGGGCGACTGGGGCCAACGTCCTGACTTTC. Looking up the rest from reference TRBV19 and TRBJ2-6 gives the full variable domain: DGGITQSPKYLFRKEGQNVTLSCEQNLNHDAMYWYRQDPGQGLRLIYYSQIVNDFQKGDIAEGYSVSREKKESFPLTVTSAQKNPTAFYLCASGATGANVLTFGAGSRLTVL.

This chain uses TRBV10-1 with TRBJ2-2; TRBD1 matches at 7 bases. With 8 bases clipped from V and 0 bases from J, the junction kept 9 bases outside the gene matches. The CDR3 totals 16 residues. CDR1 and CDR2 from the germline V gene are WNHNN and SYGVQD (reference sequence). DNA for the CDR3: TGCGCCAGCGGGTTAAACAGGGGAACGAACACCGGGGAGCTGTTTTTT. The encoded protein is CASGLNRGTNTGELFF.

V is TRBV7-7 and J is TRBJ2-2, with D perhaps matching TRBD1 (5 bases). The CDR3 length is 14 residues. Looked up from germline, CDR1 is SSHAT and CDR2 is FNYEAQ (reference sequence). V lost 5 bases and J 3 bases, leaving 10 bases between the germline ends. CDR3 region: CASSRDSYTGELFF. The CDR3 DNA follows: TGTGCCAGCAGCCGCGACAGCTACACCGGGGAGCTGTTTTTT.

The V call is TRBV9, the J call TRBJ2-1, with D possibly matching TRBD1 (6 bases). In germline, CDR1 is SGDLS, CDR2 YYNGEE. Trimming removed 0 bases from V and 2 bases from J, with 9 bases in between. CDR3 size: 15 residues. The CDR3 sequence: CASSVGTDTYNEQFF. For the CDR3, the DNA is TGTGCCAGCAGCGTAGGGACAGATACCTACAATGAGCAGTTCTTC.

The genes are TRBV9 and TRBJ2-5; 10 bases line up with TRBD2. Germline CDR1 is SGDLS and CDR2 is YYNGEE. The CDR3 is made up of 15 amino acids. The V segment lost 2 bases and the J segment 2 bases; nucleotides outside the gene matches: 3. Written as DNA, the CDR3 is TGTGCCAGCAGCGTCCGGACTAGCGGACAAGAGACCCAGTACTTC. Protein product: CASSVRTSGQETQYF.

The V gene is TRBV7-9, the J gene TRBJ2-3, with D tentatively TRBD2 (5 bases). Germline V lookup: CDR1 SEHNR, CDR2 FQNEAQ (reference sequence). Trimming shortened V by 2 bases and J by 6 bases, and 12 bases separated the two germline ends. The CDR3 spans 14 residues. The CDR3 reads CASSLMLALDTQYF. CDR3 DNA: TGTGCCAGCAGCTTAATGCTAGCCCTCGATACGCAGTATTTT.